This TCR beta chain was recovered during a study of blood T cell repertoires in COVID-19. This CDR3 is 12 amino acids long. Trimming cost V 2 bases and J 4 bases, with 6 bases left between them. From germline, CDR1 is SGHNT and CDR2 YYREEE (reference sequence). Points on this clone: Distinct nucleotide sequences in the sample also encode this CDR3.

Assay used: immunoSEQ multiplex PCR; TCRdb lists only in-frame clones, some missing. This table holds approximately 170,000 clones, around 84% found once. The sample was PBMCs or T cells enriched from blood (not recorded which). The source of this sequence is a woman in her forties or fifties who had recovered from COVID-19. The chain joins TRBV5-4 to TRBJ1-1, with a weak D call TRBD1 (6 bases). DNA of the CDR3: TGTGCCAGCAGCTTCAGGGGCACTGAAGCTTTCTTT. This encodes CASSFRGTEAFF.